This T cell receptor beta chain was sequenced for a study of blood T cell repertoires in COVID-19. The CDR3 runs to 20 residues. Trimming removed 1 base at V and 0 bases at J, with 20 bases between. Germline CDR1 reads SGHRS; CDR2 reads YFSETQ. The repertoire was sequenced with immunoSEQ multiplex PCR; TCRdb's copy has only in-frame clones and lacks some. The sample carries about 64,000 clones, 90% recorded once. The sequence was obtained from an elderly woman with active COVID-19. The chain has TRBV5-1 and TRBJ2-6, with D tentatively TRBD2 (6 bases). The specimen sequenced was peripheral blood. CDR3 loop: CASSLTSGRKSGSGANVLTF. The CDR3 bases are TGCGCCAGCAGCTTGACCTCCGGGAGAAAAAGCGGCTCTGGGGCCAACGTCCTGACTTTC.